The 31 T cell receptor beta chains below come from one sample, sequenced in a study of blood T cells in healthy people across ages (dated by TCRdb to between 2014 and 2017). Receptors were amplified or captured by 5' RACE. TCRdb records Illumina HiSeq 2500 as the sequencer. The second PCR ran for about 6 to 12 cycles and used a J-beta primer mix along with a sample-barcoded 5' primer. The public reads were reprocessed in TCRdb via fastp at Q25 and MiXCR, keeping in-frame beta chains. Every entry covers one CDR3 protein and lists the most common genes and DNA from its rows. For this sample there are 850,000 to 1,000,000 distinct CDR3 sequences; about 44% appear just once. Of the sample, over 10% is held by the ten largest clones. Sequences were obtained from blood. The receptors originated from a man younger than 45 in good health.

About this clonotype itself: One end of the junction does not line up with germline, which may come from a read error. The CDR3 loop reads CASGFNGGLYNEQFF. The CDR3 bases are TGTGCCAGCGGTTTCAACGGGGGTCTCTACAATGAGCAGTTCTTC. This chain joins TRBV12-3 or TRBV12-4 and TRBJ2-1; tentatively, D is TRBD2 (6 bases). The CDR3 consists of 15 residues.

This sequence joins TRBV30 and TRBJ1-2, with unresolved D. The V gene's germline CDR1 is GTSNPN and CDR2 SVGIG (reference sequence). This CDR3 has 12 amino acids. V was clipped by 0 bases and J by 8 bases, with 10 bases between them. The CDR3: CAWSVGLGGYTF. The CDR3 DNA reads TGTGCCTGGAGTGTAGGGTTGGGCGGCTACACCTTC.

The chain couples TRBV7-9 to TRBJ2-2; no firm D call. This CDR3 spans 11 amino acids. Germline-derived CDR1 and CDR2 are SEHNR and FQNEAQ (reference sequence). The ends were cut back, 7 bases at V and 9 bases at J, with 9 bases in the middle. The CDR3 DNA is TGTGCCAGCACCCCCTCGCGGGAGCTGTTTTTT. It encodes CASTPSRELFF.

This clonotype was seen only a few times. V usage is TRBV4-1 and J usage is TRBJ1-2; D gene ambiguous. With 0 bases removed from V and 3 bases from J, the gap between germline ends came to 11 bases. The germline gives CDR1 MGHRA, CDR2 YSYEKL. CDR3 length equals 15 residues. Written as DNA, the CDR3 is TGCGCCAGCAGCCAAGATCAATACGGAGACTATGGCTACACCTTC. Protein sequence: CASSQDQYGDYGYTF.

V is TRBV30 and J is TRBJ2-5, with D perhaps being TRBD1 or TRBD2 (5 bases each). The CDR3 runs to 13 residues. Trimming stripped 8 bases from V and 0 bases from J, with 13 bases between. Per germline, CDR1 GTSNPN and CDR2 SVGIG (reference sequence). The CDR3 is CAGTGSYQETQYF. The DNA for the CDR3 is TGTGCCGGGACGGGAAGTTACCAAGAGACCCAGTACTTC.

This rearrangement joins TRBV14 to TRBJ2-1; TRBD2 matches 9 bases. The CDR3 length is 20 residues. Trimming removed 0 bases from V and 0 bases from J; junction bases left unmatched: 12. Per germline, CDR1 SGHDN and CDR2 FVKESK. The CDR3 region has the DNA TGTGCCAGCAGCCAAGAAATAGCGGGGGCCCGCGGGAGCTCCTACAATGAGCAGTTCTTC. This sequence encodes CASSQEIAGARGSSYNEQFF.

The chain links TRBV10-3 to TRBJ2-7; D uncertain. Germline assignment: CDR1 ENHRY and CDR2 SYGVKD. This CDR3 is 13 amino acids long. Trimming took 0 bases from V and 3 from J, leaving 6 bases between them. CDR3 residues: CAISESVNYEQYF. CDR3 nucleotides: TGTGCCATCAGTGAGTCGGTCAACTACGAGCAGTACTTC.

This clonotype was observed a few times. The rearrangement uses TRBV12-3 or TRBV12-4 and TRBJ2-7; D assignment may be TRBD1 or TRBD2 (6 bases each). V lost 4 bases to trimming and J lost 4 bases, with 14 bases between them. This CDR3 has 14 residues. Here the CDR3 reads CASSSYPGAYEQYF. CDR3 nucleotide sequence: TGTGCCAGCAGTTCGTATCCGGGGGCTTACGAGCAGTACTTC.

This clonotype was detected many times. The V gene is TRBV20-1, the J gene TRBJ2-5; 10 bases line up with TRBD2. The V and J ends lost 0 bases and 7 bases, in that order; junction bases with no gene match: 8. The germline CDR1 and CDR2 sequences are DFQATT and SNEGSKA (reference sequence). There are 15 residues in the CDR3. The CDR3 sequence is CSARDPSGGSGTQYF. The CDR3 bases are TGCAGTGCTAGAGATCCTAGCGGGGGATCGGGGACCCAGTACTTC.

The chain is built from TRBV7-6 and TRBJ2-1; D perhaps matches TRBD1 (5 bases). The CDR3 is made up of 16 amino acids. V shed 6 bases and J shed 2 bases, with 17 bases lying between them. CDR1 and CDR2 (germline): SGHVS, FNYEAQ. CDR3 in DNA: TGTGCCAGCAGATATAAGACCCAGGACACCTACAATGAGCAGTTCTTC. Translation: CASRYKTQDTYNEQFF.

This clonotype was observed a few times. The chain is built from TRBV9 and TRBJ2-5, with no clear D. Trimming left V 0 bases short and J 11 bases short, with 17 bases between. Per the germline V gene, CDR1 is SGDLS and CDR2 is YYNGEE. The CDR3 runs to 14 residues. The CDR3 DNA follows: TGTGCCAGCAGCGTAGTCGCCCTCAACAATGAGCAGTACTTC. Encoded protein: CASSVVALNNEQYF.

This clonotype was detected only a few times. V and J are TRBV10-3 and TRBJ2-7, with 8 positions matching TRBD1. Germline V CDR1 and CDR2: ENHRY, SYGVKD. V shed 6 bases and J 2 bases; nucleotides not matched to a gene: 3. The CDR3 is made up of 13 amino acids. CDR3 DNA sequence: TGTGCCATCAGCTTGACAGGGGCCTACGAGCAGTACTTC. Amino acid sequence: CAISLTGAYEQYF.

J is TRBJ2-1 and V is TRBV6-2 or TRBV6-3; 9 bases are a match to TRBD1. From germline, CDR1 is MNHEY and CDR2 SVGEGT. V was pared by 6 bases and J by 4 bases, with 7 bases of the junction left unmatched. This CDR3 is 15 amino acids long. The DNA for the CDR3 is TGTGCCAGCAGGGGTCCGGGACAGGGATACAATGAGCAGTTCTTC. This sequence encodes CASRGPGQGYNEQFF.

This clonotype was seen a few times. V and J are TRBV12-3 or TRBV12-4 and TRBJ2-7; D possibly corresponds to TRBD1 (5 bases). This CDR3 has 15 amino acids. V was trimmed by 3 bases and J by 2 bases, leaving 14 bases between them. CDR3 DNA: TGTGCCAGCAGTTTCTGGCCAGGGCCCACCTACGAGCAGTACTTC. Translating gives CASSFWPGPTYEQYF.

The V and J genes are TRBV10-3 and TRBJ2-5; 10 bases agree with TRBD1. CDR3 length equals 15 residues. The V gene end was trimmed by 4 bases and the J gene end by 11 bases; junction bases not matched to a gene: 13. Per germline, CDR1 ENHRY and CDR2 SYGVKD. The CDR3 DNA is TGTGCCATCAGTGGTGGACAGGGGGGATCCTACGGGCAGTACTTC. It yields the protein CAISGGQGGSYGQYF.

This clonotype was seen only once. At one end, the junction sequence differs from germline, possibly due to a read error. The chain is built from TRBV12-3 or TRBV12-4 and TRBJ2-7, with D perhaps given as TRBD1 or TRBD2 (6 bases each). The CDR3 runs 14 residues. The CDR3 loop reads CASSFGGGAYGQYF. The CDR3 bases are TGTGCCAGCAGTTTTGGAGGGGGAGCCTACGGGCAGTACTTC.

This clonotype turned up a few times. The chain carries TRBV20-1 and TRBJ2-1; 7 bases are shared with TRBD2. Trimming at V came to 4 bases and at J to 0 bases, leaving 6 bases not matched to a gene. Germline assignment: CDR1 DFQATT and CDR2 SNEGSKA (reference sequence). The CDR3 sequence is 15 residues long. CDR3 sequence: CSAISGESSYNEQFF. The CDR3 region has the DNA TGCAGTGCTATCAGCGGGGAGAGCTCCTACAATGAGCAGTTCTTC.

This clonotype was counted between two and nine times. The rearrangement joins TRBV10-2 to TRBJ2-7; TRBD2 aligns across 10 bases. The germline V gene encodes CDR1 WSHSY and CDR2 SAAADI. CDR3 length: 13 residues. V was clipped by 8 bases and J by 1 base; unmatched bases: 2. CDR3: CASVSGGSYEQYF. The CDR3 nucleotides are TGCGCCAGCGTTAGCGGGGGGTCCTACGAGCAGTACTTC.

This chain connects TRBV30 to TRBJ1-2; 10 bases match TRBD1. V dropped 4 bases and J dropped 4; count of bases not matched to a gene: 6. Germline CDR1 GTSNPN, CDR2 SVGIG (reference sequence). The CDR3 contains 14 residues. This CDR3 is CAWMEGQGRYGYTF. CDR3 DNA: TGTGCCTGGATGGAGGGACAGGGGCGCTATGGCTACACCTTC.

The rearrangement uses TRBV4-2 and TRBJ2-4; TRBD2 is a possible D gene (7 bases). The J call may be in error: the DNA end matches TRBJ2-7 better. The germline V gene encodes CDR1 LGHNA and CDR2 YNFKEQ. The CDR3 is made up of 17 amino acids. The CDR3 loop reads CASSQEWGGGGSYEQYF. CDR3 bases: TGTGCCAGCAGCCAAGAATGGGGCGGGGGCGGTTCCTACGAGCAGTACTTC.

The CDR3 spells CASSSYATGDSYEQYF. CDR3 nucleotide sequence: TGTGCCAGCAGTTCATACGCGACAGGCGACTCCTACGAGCAGTACTTC. The chain links TRBV7-2 to TRBJ2-7; D is possibly TRBD1 (6 bases). The CDR3 runs to 16 residues. V lost 6 bases, J lost 0 bases, and 18 bases lay in between. In germline, CDR1 is SGHTA, CDR2 FQGNSA.

This clonotype was detected many times. The V and J genes are TRBV5-6 and TRBJ2-7; 7 bases line up with TRBD1. The CDR3 covers 15 residues. Germline loops: CDR1 SGHDT, CDR2 YYEEEE. V shed 0 bases, J shed 2 bases, and the junction held 5 bases outside the gene matches. DNA for the CDR3: TGTGCCAGCAGCTTGGTGGACAGGACCGCCTACGAGCAGTACTTC. This encodes CASSLVDRTAYEQYF.

The rearrangement links TRBV20-1 to TRBJ2-5; TRBD2 matches 11 bases. Judging by the DNA end, TRBJ2-7 fits better; the J call may be wrong. CDR3 length: 14 residues. Germline CDR1 reads DFQATT; CDR2 reads SNEGSKA (reference sequence). This CDR3 reads CSASSGRASYEQYF. CDR3 nucleotides: TGCAGTGCTAGTAGCGGGAGGGCCTCCTACGAGCAGTACTTC.

Only one count was recorded for this clonotype. The gene calls are TRBV27 and TRBJ2-2, with D maybe TRBD2 (6 bases). V lost 6 bases, J lost 6 bases, and 8 bases lay in between. The CDR3 length is 12 residues. CDR1 is MNHEY, CDR2 SMNVEV, per germline (reference sequence). In nucleotides, the CDR3 is TGTGCCAGCAGAGGAGGGGCCGGGGAGCTGTTTTTT. Residues: CASRGGAGELFF.

This clonotype was detected once. This sequence may be a read error, since a much larger clone differs from it by one base. V usage is TRBV18 and J usage is TRBJ1-4; D gene uncertain. The CDR3 runs 15 residues. Germline CDR1 and CDR2: KGHSH and LQKENI. The DNA of the CDR3 is TGTGCCAGCTCACCAGTTAACAGAATAAATGAAAAACCGTTTTTT. Its translation is CASSPVNRINEKPFF.

The genes are TRBV5-1 and TRBJ2-1; no clear D gene. The CDR3 sequence is 13 residues long. Germline CDR1 SGHRS, CDR2 YFSETQ. V dropped 4 bases and J dropped 7 bases, with 12 bases sitting between them. The CDR3 DNA reads TGCGCCAGCAGCGCGGTCTCACCGAATGAGCAGTTCTTC. This translates into CASSAVSPNEQFF.

As for this clonotype: Compared with germline, one end of the junction differs, possibly owing to a read error. The chain has TRBV6-6 and TRBJ2-7; 7 positions agree with TRBD2. Germline V gene data show CDR1 as MNHNY and CDR2 as SVGAGI (reference sequence). CDR3 length: 12 amino acids. The CDR3 nucleotides are TGTGCCGGCAGCCCCACGGGGGGCGAGCAGTACTTC. Translating it yields CAGSPTGGEQYF.

This clonotype was seen a handful of times. V is TRBV6-1 and J is TRBJ2-3; D tentatively reads TRBD1 or TRBD2 (5 bases each). The V gene's germline CDR1 is MNHNS and CDR2 SASEGT. The CDR3 extends over 16 amino acids. Trimming stripped 8 bases from V and 1 base from J, with 19 bases between. The CDR3, as DNA: TGTGCCAGCGACGATAGGGGCCGGGGAGGCACAGATACGCAGTATTTT. It codes for CASDDRGRGGTDTQYF.

This chain connects TRBV12-3 or TRBV12-4 to TRBJ1-5, with TRBD1 matching 7 bases. The trim removed 6 bases at V and 3 bases at J, leaving 5 bases unmatched. The CDR3 runs to 14 residues. The CDR3 region has the DNA TGTGCCAGCAGCCAGGACAGGAACAATCAGCCCCAGCATTTT. Translating it yields CASSQDRNNQPQHF.

This chain connects TRBV21-1 to TRBJ2-3; the table's D call TRBD2 went unverified against the DNA. TRBV21-1 is listed as a pseudogene. The length of the CDR3 is 17 residues. The CDR3 here is CASSRPSSGGPTDTQYF. CDR3 DNA sequence: TGTGCCAGCAGCCGACCTTCTAGCGGGGGACCCACAGATACGCAGTATTTT.

The rearrangement uses TRBV6-2 or TRBV6-3 and TRBJ2-3, with D perhaps matching TRBD1 (6 bases). V was pared by 6 bases and J by 6 bases, with 10 bases between. Per germline, CDR1 MNHEY and CDR2 SVGEGT. This CDR3 comprises 12 residues. CDR3 loop: CASRSGADTQYF. CDR3 bases: TGTGCCAGCAGGTCAGGGGCCGATACGCAGTATTTT.